This is a list of T cell receptor beta chains from one sample in a study of T cell repertoires in ileal Crohn's disease. Sequenced by immunoSEQ multiplex PCR; TCRdb stores in-frame clones only, minus some. Of just under 7,500 clones in the sample, roughly 84% are singletons; the top ten hold roughly 8.6%. Sequencing was performed on ileal tissue. These receptors came from an adult with Crohn's disease. CDR3s include the opening cysteine and the closing phenylalanine or tryptophan. The D gene is left open where the match is weak. For some rows the clone size is stated as once, few or many, or as a class when expanded; others skip it.

j_call,clone_size,d_call,v_call,cdr3_aa,cdr3_nt
TRBJ2-3,-,-,TRBV19,CASSLRPPASGIPDTQYF,TGTGCCAGTTCCCTCCGCCCCCCAGCGTCGGGGATCCCAGATACGCAGTATTTT
TRBJ2-1,few,TRBD1,TRBV6-1,CASRTGVGNFEQFF,TGTGCCAGCAGGACAGGGGTCGGGAATTTCGAGCAGTTCTTC
TRBJ2-2,-,-,TRBV11-3,CASRGGPGTGELFF,TGTGCCAGCAGGGGGGGGCCAGGGACCGGGGAGCTGTTTTTT
TRBJ2-1,-,TRBD2,TRBV15,CATKAGGRSNEQFF,TGTGCCACAAAAGCGGGAGGGCGGTCGAATGAGCAGTTCTTC
TRBJ1-3,-,TRBD1,TRBV29-1,CSAKQGSSGNTIYF,TGCAGCGCAAAACAGGGGAGCTCTGGAAACACCATATATTTT
TRBJ1-2,-,-,TRBV29-1,CSVEDRRNYGYTF,TGCAGCGTTGAAGATAGGCGGAACTATGGCTACACCTTC
TRBJ1-1,-,TRBD1,TRBV29-1,CSVVVRGNGRWNTEAFF,TGCAGCGTTGTGGTCAGGGGGAACGGGAGATGGAACACTGAAGCTTTCTTT
TRBJ2-7,-,TRBD2,TRBV19,CASSYSGGSYEQYF,TGTGCCAGTAGTTATAGCGGGGGAAGCTACGAGCAGTACTTC
TRBJ2-1,-,TRBD2,TRBV18,CASSPQREGDNEQFF,TGTGCCAGCTCACCCCAGCGGGAGGGCGATAATGAGCAGTTCTTC
TRBJ1-2,-,TRBD1,TRBV29-1,CSVGGQGAQGQSYTF,TGCAGCGTTGGTGGACAGGGGGCCCAAGGTCAGAGCTACACCTTC
TRBJ2-2,-,TRBD2,TRBV10-3,CAISEVAGEMTGELFF,TGTGCCATCAGTGAAGTTGCGGGAGAGATGACCGGGGAGCTGTTTTTT
TRBJ2-7,-,-,TRBV6-6,CASSDGAEQYF,TGTGCCAGCAGTGATGGAGCGGAGCAGTACTTC
TRBJ1-1,-,TRBD1,TRBV5-6,CASTYRGVDTEAFF,TGTGCCAGCACTTACAGGGGGGTCGACACTGAAGCTTTCTTT
TRBJ1-1,few,TRBD1,TRBV29-1,CSVEQGATEAFF,TGCAGCGTTGAACAGGGGGCCACTGAAGCTTTCTTT
TRBJ2-3,once,-,TRBV5-1,CASRGRGSTADTQYF,TGCGCCAGCCGCGGTAGAGGGAGTACCGCAGATACGCAGTATTTT
TRBJ2-5,once,-,TRBV25-1,CASRGPQETQYF,TGTGCCAGCAGGGGCCCTCAAGAGACCCAGTACTTC
TRBJ1-2,-,TRBD1,TRBV6-4,CASSPGGQGYGYTF,TGTGCCAGCTCCCCGGGGGGACAGGGATATGGCTACACCTTC
TRBJ2-6,-,-,TRBV19,CASSIRGTGANVLTF,TGTGCCAGTAGTATACGGGGAACCGGGGCCAACGTCCTGACTTTC
TRBJ1-1,-,-,TRBV11-2,CASSPINTEAFF,TGTGCCAGCAGCCCCATTAACACTGAAGCTTTCTTT
TRBJ2-7,-,-,TRBV20-1,CSARGAREQYF,TGCAGTGCTAGAGGGGCCCGTGAGCAGTACTTC
TRBJ2-7,-,-,TRBV5-1,CASREGSSYEQYF,TGCGCCAGCAGGGAGGGGAGCTCCTACGAGCAGTACTTC
TRBJ2-7,-,TRBD2,TRBV5-1,CASSLIAGRDEQYF,TGCGCCAGCAGCTTGATAGCGGGTCGGGACGAGCAGTACTTC
TRBJ1-5,once,TRBD1,TRBV6-1,CASSPDRGNQPQHF,TGTGCCAGCAGTCCGGACAGGGGCAATCAGCCCCAGCATTTT
TRBJ1-1,-,-,TRBV7-2,CASSPSRDTEAFF,TGTGCCAGCAGCCCCAGCAGGGACACTGAAGCTTTCTTT
TRBJ2-5,-,-,TRBV7-9,CASSLKGQGIGTQYF,TGTGCCAGCAGCTTAAAGGGGCAGGGGATAGGGACCCAGTACTTC
TRBJ1-2,-,-,TRBV21-1,CASSKRARTGSYGYTF,TGTGCCAGCAGCAAAAGGGCAAGGACAGGCTCCTATGGCTACACCTTC
TRBJ1-5,-,-,TRBV14,CASSQENRGGYPSNQPQHF,TGTGCCAGCAGCCAAGAGAATAGGGGGGGCTATCCTAGCAATCAGCCCCAGCATTTT
TRBJ2-3,-,-,TRBV29-1,CTFSGLPGGDTQYF,TGCACCTTTAGCGGACTCCCAGGGGGGGATACGCAGTATTTT
TRBJ2-1,-,TRBD1,TRBV2,CASRPGQGANSEQFF,TGTGCCAGCAGGCCGGGACAGGGGGCAAATAGTGAGCAGTTCTTC
TRBJ1-1,-,-,TRBV6-1,CASSEGGLSLRAFF,TGTGCCAGCAGTGAAGGAGGCCTTTCCCTACGAGCTTTCTTT
TRBJ2-7,once,TRBD2,TRBV5-1,CASSQTRGAYEQYF,TGCGCCAGCAGCCAGACTCGGGGGGCCTACGAGCAGTACTTC
TRBJ2-3,-,TRBD2,TRBV27,CASSQSSGGKLGGGTSF,TGTGCCAGCAGTCAGTCCTCCGGAGGGAAACTCGGCGGGGGAACCTCTTTT
TRBJ2-1,once,TRBD2,TRBV16,CASSQSLTSGAHNEQFF,TGTGCCAGCAGCCAATCGTTGACTAGCGGGGCCCACAATGAGCAGTTCTTC
TRBJ2-7,once,TRBD1,TRBV15,CATSRERTGDYEQYF,TGTGCCACCAGCAGAGAAAGGACAGGGGACTACGAGCAGTACTTC
TRBJ2-1,-,TRBD2,TRBV5-1,CASSLVGGVAPYNEQFF,TGCGCCAGCAGCTTGGTTGGGGGGGTAGCGCCTTACAATGAGCAGTTCTTC
TRBJ2-3,-,-,TRBV20-1,CSAYRTDTQYF,TGCAGTGCTTACAGGACGGATACGCAGTATTTT
TRBJ2-1,-,-,TRBV19,CASSIDRGDSYNEQFF,TGTGCCAGTAGTATAGATCGCGGGGACTCCTACAATGAGCAGTTCTTC
TRBJ2-5,-,-,TRBV11-3,CASSTGTGVGETQYF,TGTGCCAGCAGCACGGGGACTGGCGTTGGGGAGACCCAGTACTTC
TRBJ1-5,-,TRBD1,TRBV6-1,CASQIQGAFQPQHF,TGTGCCAGCCAAATCCAGGGGGCGTTTCAGCCCCAGCATTTT
TRBJ2-5,-,-,TRBV7-7,CASSQGRQETQYF,TGTGCCAGCAGTCAGGGCCGCCAAGAGACCCAGTACTTC
TRBJ2-3,-,-,TRBV19,CASSIGGGRGRYASYF,TGTGCCAGTAGTATCGGAGGTGGCAGGGGCAGATACGCCTCATATTTT
TRBJ2-3,-,TRBD2,TRBV29-1,CSVDGTSGSWNTQYF,TGCAGCGTTGATGGGACTAGCGGGAGTTGGAATACGCAGTATTTT
TRBJ2-4,few,-,TRBV6-6,CASSRGIAKNIQYF,TGTGCCAGCAGTCGGGGGATAGCCAAAAACATTCAGTACTTC
TRBJ1-3,-,-,TRBV6-1,CASSEIAGQGSGNTIYF,TGTGCCAGCAGTGAAATTGCTGGGCAGGGATCGGGAAACACCATATATTTT
TRBJ1-3,-,-,TRBV11-2,CASSLQVSGNTIYF,TGTGCCAGCAGCTTGCAGGTCTCTGGAAACACCATATATTTT
TRBJ2-1,-,-,TRBV11-3,CASSQLARGGNEQFF,TGTGCCAGCAGCCAGCTAGCGAGGGGGGGAAATGAGCAGTTCTTC
TRBJ2-7,-,TRBD1,TRBV6-5,CAKGTAYEQYF,TGTGCCAAAGGGACAGCCTACGAGCAGTACTTC
TRBJ1-1,-,-,TRBV5-1,CASSLVVGLTNTEAFF,TGCGCCAGCAGCTTGGTGGTGGGCCTTACGAACACTGAAGCTTTCTTT
TRBJ2-3,once,TRBD2,TRBV5-1,CASTRGGSAHTDTQYF,TGCGCCAGCACCCGGGGCGGGAGCGCCCACACAGATACGCAGTATTTT
TRBJ2-2,-,TRBD2,TRBV18,CASSPGRDTGELFF,TGTGCCAGCTCACCGGGGAGGGACACCGGGGAGCTGTTTTTT
TRBJ2-1,-,-,TRBV18,CASSPREWSFSDNEQFF,TGTGCCAGCTCACCAAGGGAATGGAGCTTTAGCGACAATGAGCAGTTCTTC
TRBJ2-3,-,TRBD1,TRBV2,CASIRGPNTDTQYF,TGTGCCAGCATTAGGGGGCCTAACACAGATACGCAGTATTTT
TRBJ2-1,-,-,TRBV29-1,CSVEGRERGYNEQFF,TGCAGCGTTGAAGGGAGGGAGAGAGGGTACAATGAGCAGTTCTTC
TRBJ2-3,few,TRBD1,TRBV4-1,CASSQHPSGQGSTDTQYF,TGCGCCAGCAGCCAGCACCCCTCGGGACAGGGCTCCACAGATACGCAGTATTTT
TRBJ2-1,-,TRBD2,TRBV19,CASKGGSPGLFF,TGTGCCAGTAAGGGCGGGAGCCCCGGCTTGTTCTTC